The text below deals with one T cell receptor beta chain. Its antigen remains unknown. The CDR3 contains 15 residues. Per germline, CDR1 SGHDT and CDR2 YYEEEE. V lost 1 base and J 0 bases, leaving 7 bases between the germline ends. The sample comes from a study of T-cell reconstitution after alpha-beta-depleted transplantation in children. A TCRbeta library incorporating unique molecular identifiers was prepared. MiXCR was run by TCRdb on the PCR reads, yielding one entry per CDR3 protein. This sample has roughly 400,000 distinct CDR3 sequences; around two fifths occur once, and the top ten carry roughly a quarter. General study points: Surviving recipient T cells and thymic progenitors produced the high day-60 TCRbeta diversity seen in some patients. T-cell numbers and diversity one year post-transplant derived largely from freshly generated T cells. Reportedly, only several hundred clones from non-depleted graft cells drove alpha-beta T-cell counts at about two months.

The sequences come from PBMCs, collected before TCRalphabeta/CD19-depleted stem cell transplant. The receptor was isolated from a girl aged 2-10 years with aplastic anemia, due to receive a stem cell transplant. The J gene is TRBJ2-2, the V gene TRBV5-6; tentative D call: TRBD2 (5 bases). CDR3 sequence (DNA): TGTGCCAGCAGCTTGATCGGGACGAACACCGGGGAGCTGTTTTTT. Encoded protein: CASSLIGTNTGELFF. Together with reference TRBV5-6 and TRBJ2-2, the CDR3 gives the full variable domain: DAGVTQSPTHLIKTRGQQVTLRCSPKSGHDTVSWYQQALGQGPQFIFQYYEEEERQRGNFPDRFSGHQFPNYSSELNVNALLLGDSALYLCASSLIGTNTGELFFGEGSRLTVL.